This TCR beta chain was observed in a study of T cells in localized non-small cell lung cancer. Study conclusions and caveats: Heterogeneity cannot be ruled out, as sequencing used one tumor region only. Prolonged overall survival went with higher T cell density in the blood. Among the top 100 tumor clones, a median roughly 57 appeared in adjacent lung. T cell clonality was highest in uninvolved adjacent lung, above tumor.

To note about this clone: What it binds is unknown.

Here immunoSEQ multiplex PCR was the method, and the copy in TCRdb shows in-frame clones only, minus some. Of 53,000 or so clones detected, about nine tenths appear once; the ten largest clones hold just under 20%. The CDR3 is 15 amino acids. Germline CDR1 PRHDT, CDR2 FYEKMQ (reference sequence). Trimming removed 1 base at V and 3 bases at J, with 10 bases between. The sample was peripheral blood, taken before any cancer treatment. V usage is TRBV13 and J usage is TRBJ2-1; possibly TRBD1 for D (6 bases). The TCR sequence derives from a man aged 40-75 years with stage I lung adenocarcinoma. The CDR3 loop is CASSLEGDNYNEQFF. The DNA of the CDR3 is TGTGCCAGCAGCTTAGAAGGGGACAACTACAATGAGCAGTTCTTC.